This TCR beta chain appears in the sequencing data of a study of T-cell reconstitution after alpha-beta-depleted transplantation in children. The authors prepared the TCRbeta library with unique molecular identifiers. TCRdb ran MiXCR on the PCR reads and lists one entry per CDR3 protein. The repertoire holds about 27,000 distinct CDR3 sequences, with under 8% as singletons. Concerning this clonotype: As yet, its antigen is unknown.

CDR1 and CDR2 (germline): MDHEN, SYDVKM. This CDR3 comprises 14 residues. The trim removed 4 bases at V and 4 bases at J, leaving 4 bases unmatched. Study-wide results and caveats: It was reported that alpha-beta T cells came from several hundred expanded graft clones (about two months after transplant). Surviving thymic progenitors and recipient T cells were the source of high TCRbeta diversity at day 60 in some patients. T-cell counts and diversity at one year post-transplant came mainly from newly produced T cells.

The chain has TRBV28 and TRBJ2-3, with 8 bases matching TRBD2. This receptor was obtained from a male patient younger than 18 who had a stem cell transplant for acute myeloid leukemia, so the T cells may come from the graft donor. The starting material was PBMCs, mostly from graft donor cells, obtained 180 days after TCRalphabeta/CD19-depleted stem cell transplant. In DNA form, the CDR3 reads TGTGCCAGCAGTTCCCCACTAGCGGCAGATACGCAGTATTTT. Amino acids: CASSSPLAADTQYF. The variable domain in full, completed from reference TRBV28 and TRBJ2-3, reads DVKVTQSSRYLVKRTGEKVFLECVQDMDHENMFWYRQDPGLGLRLIYFSYDVKMKEKGDIPEGYSVSREKKERFSLILESASTNQTSMYLCASSSPLAADTQYFGPGTRLTVL.